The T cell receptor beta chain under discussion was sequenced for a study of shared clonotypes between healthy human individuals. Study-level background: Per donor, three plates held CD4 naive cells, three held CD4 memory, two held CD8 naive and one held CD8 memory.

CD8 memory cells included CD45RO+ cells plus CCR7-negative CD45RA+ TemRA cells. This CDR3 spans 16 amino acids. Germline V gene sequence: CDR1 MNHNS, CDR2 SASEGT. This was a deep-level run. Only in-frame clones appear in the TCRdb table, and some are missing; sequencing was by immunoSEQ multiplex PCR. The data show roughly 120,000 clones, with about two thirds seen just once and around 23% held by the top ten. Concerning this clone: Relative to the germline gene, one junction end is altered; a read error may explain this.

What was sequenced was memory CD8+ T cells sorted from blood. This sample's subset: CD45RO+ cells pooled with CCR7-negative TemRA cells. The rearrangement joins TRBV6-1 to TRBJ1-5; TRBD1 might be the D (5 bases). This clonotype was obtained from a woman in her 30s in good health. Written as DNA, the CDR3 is TGTGCCACCAGTGATGCGACAGTGGGGAGCAATCAGCCCCAGCATTTT. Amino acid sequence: CATSDATVGSNQPQHF.